A selection of T cell receptor beta chains follows, all from one sample in a study of breast tumors, draining lymph nodes, adjacent tissues. TCRdb re-derived calls from the multiplex PCR reads in MiXCR, one entry per CDR3 protein. The profile covers about 140,000 distinct CDR3 sequences, with 20% to 25% appearing a single time and about 2.4% taken by the ten largest. The sequenced sample was axillary lymph node tissue. The receptors shown here come from a female donor with breast cancer. Some clones in this sample may be carry-over from other donors' samples. Each CDR3 is given with its conserved first and last residue. Fields, in order: CDR3 DNA, CDR3 protein, D gene, J gene, clone size, V gene. The D gene is left open where the match is weak. For some rows the clone size is stated as once, few or many, or as a class when expanded; others skip it.

DNA: TGTGCCAGCACCGCCATGGCAGGGGTTCTCTCTGGCTACACCTTC
CDR3: CASTAMAGVLSGYTF
D: .
J: TRBJ1-2
size: .
V: TRBV27

DNA: TGTGCCAGCAGTGAACTAGCGGGAGGGCCCCGGGACAATGAGCAGTTCTTC
CDR3: CASSELAGGPRDNEQFF
D: TRBD2
J: TRBJ2-1
size: many
V: TRBV6-5

DNA: TGTGCCAGCAGCTTGAGGCCCCCCGGAGAGACCCAGTACTTC
CDR3: CASSLRPPGETQYF
D: .
J: TRBJ2-5
size: .
V: TRBV5-5

DNA: TGTGCCAGCAGCGATTACGGACAGTCTGGGGCCAACGTCCTGACTTTC
CDR3: CASSDYGQSGANVLTF
D: .
J: TRBJ2-6
size: many
V: TRBV28

DNA: TGCGCCAGCAGTGAGTACCGGGGTTCCGAGGAGACCCAGTACTTC
CDR3: CASSEYRGSEETQYF
D: .
J: TRBJ2-5
size: few
V: TRBV10-1

DNA: TGTGCCAGCAGCTTCGGGACAGGGGGCACCACCTACGAGCAGTACTTC
CDR3: CASSFGTGGTTYEQYF
D: TRBD1
J: TRBJ2-7
size: many
V: TRBV7-9

DNA: TGTGCCAGCAGTTTATTAGCTAGCGGGAGGACCTACGAGCAGTACTTC
CDR3: CASSLLASGRTYEQYF
D: TRBD2
J: TRBJ2-7
size: .
V: TRBV28

DNA: TGTGCCATCAGTGCCGGGAAGGGGACTGAAGCTTTCTTT
CDR3: CAISAGKGTEAFF
D: .
J: TRBJ1-1
size: .
V: TRBV10-3

DNA: TGCAGTGCTAGAGAAGGGGGAGGGCCTTGGAACGAGCAGTACTTC
CDR3: CSAREGGGPWNEQYF
D: .
J: TRBJ2-7
size: many
V: TRBV20-1

DNA: TGTGCCAGCAGCCCGACTAGCGGGAGTATCTACGGGCAGTACTTC
CDR3: CASSPTSGSIYGQYF
D: TRBD2
J: TRBJ2-7
size: medium-sized
V: TRBV5-6

DNA: TGTGCCAGCAGCGACGACAGGGTTGTTATCATCTACGAGCAGCACTTC
CDR3: CASSDDRVVIIYEQHF
D: TRBD1
J: TRBJ2-7
size: .
V: TRBV6-1

DNA: TGCAGTGCTAGAGATAGGACAGGGGAAGAGACCCAGTACTTC
CDR3: CSARDRTGEETQYF
D: TRBD1
J: TRBJ2-5
size: .
V: TRBV20-1

DNA: TGTGCCAGCAATTCCTACAGGTTCTGCAATGAGCAGTTCTTC
CDR3: CASNSYRFCNEQFF
D: .
J: TRBJ2-1
size: .
V: TRBV28

DNA: TGCAGCGGGTTAGGGAATAACTATGGCTACACCTTC
CDR3: CSGLGNNYGYTF
D: .
J: TRBJ1-2
size: many
V: TRBV29-1